This T cell receptor beta chain was sequenced in a study of CD8+ T cells in alopecia areata (dated by TCRdb to 2016 to 2018). The study in broad terms: Treated patients were enrolled in an open-label pilot trial of oral tofacitinib at 5 to 10 mg twice daily for moderate-to-severe alopecia areata. The study used high-throughput TCRbeta sequencing to examine T cell clonal expansion in alopecia areata, in both the C3H/HeJ mouse model and human patients. Scalp clonality was compared among normal scalp (n=4), patchy alopecia areata scalp (n=8), and alopecia totalis/universalis scalp (n=8). Tofacitinib-treated patients had biopsies at baseline and at 4 and 24 weeks of treatment, with a later scalp biopsy in several patients. RNA came from the PAXgene miRNA kit for fixed scalp, the miRNeasy kit for PBMCs, and the RNeasy kit for mouse skin. In humans, TCRbeta sequencing was performed on scalp tissue and on sorted CD4+ and CD8+ peripheral blood T cells from healthy controls and from patients with patchy or totalis/universalis alopecia areata. immunoSEQ multiplex PCR using 35 Vbeta forward primers and 13 Jbeta reverse primers was used to amplify TCRbeta CDR3 regions. Patients received tofacitinib for 6 to 18 months and were then followed off drug for 6 months to check for delayed response and recurrence.

Trimming accounts for 6 bases at V and 6 bases at J, while the number of junction bases matched to no gene is 9. The germline V gene yields MNHEY for CDR1 and SVGAGI for CDR2. The CDR3, cysteine through phenylalanine, is 15 amino acids long. CDR3 DNA only is kept here, 45 bases in frame from base 1. What the research found in general, with its limitations: Lesional scalp, especially in alopecia totalis/universalis, showed higher clonality and more expanded CD8+ clones than normal scalp, suggesting antigenic drive. Unlike mouse skin, where gammadelta T cells dominate, normal human skin contains resident alphabeta T cells that get sequenced too, which complicates analysis of the scalp TCR repertoire. Shared TCR sequences between patients were less evident than in mice, which may be partly attributable to HLA diversity in the patient population.

The sample's time point, from its label and the paper: baseline before oral tofacitinib. Lesional scalp punch biopsies and peripheral blood were obtained from alopecia areata patients. Human scalp biopsies were immediately fixed in PAXgene tissue containers. On this clone: Its binding antigen is unknown. One base away there is no much larger clone; base qualities are not given.

Libraries were made using the immunoSEQ multiplex PCR assay. RNA was extracted from all samples and reverse transcribed into cDNA, which served as template for TCR sequencing. First-strand cDNA was synthesized using SuperScript III with a 2:1 mix of oligo-dT and random hexamers. A synthetic immune receptor repertoire was used to assess amplification bias, and residual bias was removed computationally. The original pipeline was this. After raw reads were preprocessed to remove errors, the CDR3 was defined following IMGT conventions as running from the conserved cysteine to phenylalanine. Clonality was computed by normalizing Shannon entropy by log2 of the number of productive unique TCRs and subtracting the result from 1. Scalp TCRbeta sequences were cross-referenced with sorted blood CD4 and CD8 repertoires so that the CD4 or CD8 identity of scalp clones could be inferred. TCRdb took this table from immuneACCESS and kept in-frame rearrangements with V and J called. Such tables lack part of the clones; where checked against another copy, unresolved V genes explain under half of the gap, and the rest is unexplained. V and J calls and clone size are copied from that table; D and trimming were computed from the DNA. Present in this sample are more than 10,000 clones, roughly 59% of which were seen just once. The ten largest clonotypes hold roughly 8.1% of the sample.

This sequence was found in a human donor with alopecia areata. This material consisted of skin, taken at week 0. The chain uses TRBV6-5 and TRBJ2-7, and TRBD2 aligns with 12 junction nucleotides. The sequenced DNA: TGTGCCAGCAGCGGCCTAGCGGGGGGGCCCGGCGAGCAGTACTTC. Its translation reads: CASSGLAGGPGEQYF.